This passage covers 28 T cell receptor beta chains from one sample sequenced in a study of T cells after yellow fever vaccination. Each CDR3 protein is one row after TCRdb ran MiXCR on the 5' RACE reads. The sample consists of about 370,000 distinct CDR3 sequences, roughly 10% of them appearing once. This sample comprised PBMCs, obtained on the day of the first yellow fever vaccination. These TCRs come from a man aged 18 to 30 who received the YFV17D yellow fever vaccine.

The CDR3 loop reads CASSPGLAGPRDNEQFF. Written as DNA, the CDR3 is TGTGCCAGCTCACCAGGACTAGCGGGGCCACGCGACAATGAGCAGTTCTTC. The chain uses TRBV18 and TRBJ2-1, with 12 bases fitting TRBD2. The CDR3 totals 17 residues. CDR1 is KGHSH and CDR2 is LQKENI in the germline V gene. The ends lost 2 bases at V and 5 bases at J; junction bases unmatched: 7.

The chain couples TRBV10-3 to TRBJ1-5; the D is unclear. The germline V and J ends were trimmed by 6 bases and 5 bases, with 11 bases remaining between them. This CDR3 is 13 amino acids long. CDR1 is ENHRY and CDR2 is SYGVKD in the germline V gene. Here the CDR3 reads CAIRATSDQPQHF. DNA of the CDR3: TGTGCCATCAGGGCGACCTCGGATCAGCCCCAGCATTTT.

The V call is TRBV5-1, the J call TRBJ2-2; no firm D call. This CDR3 contains 13 residues. Germline lookup yields CDR1 SGHRS and CDR2 YFSETQ. V was clipped by 4 bases and J by 2 bases, with 6 bases between them. CDR3 sequence (DNA): TGCGCCAGCAGCACGGACAACACCGGGGAGCTGTTTTTT. Its translation: CASSTDNTGELFF.

Many counts were recorded for this clonotype. The chain is built from TRBV7-2 and TRBJ2-3, with 9 bases aligning to TRBD2. Unmatched junction bases numbered 1, after V lost 4 bases and J lost 5 bases. The CDR3 covers 13 residues. The germline CDR1 and CDR2 sequences are SGHTA and FQGNSA. This CDR3 reads CASSSAGGDTQYF. The DNA for the CDR3 is TGTGCCAGCAGCTCAGCGGGGGGAGATACGCAGTATTTT. Combining the CDR3 with reference TRBV7-2 and TRBJ2-3 gives the whole variable domain GAGVSQSPSNKVTEKGKDVELRCDPISGHTALYWYRQSLGQGLEFLIYFQGNSAPDKSGLPSDRFSAERTGGSVSTLTIQRTQQEDSAVYLCASSSAGGDTQYFGPGTRLTVL.

This clonotype was seen repeatedly, ten times or more. This chain connects TRBV15 to TRBJ1-3, with D unresolved. Trimming shortened V by 0 bases and J by 0 bases, and 9 bases separated the two germline ends. The CDR3 totals 16 residues. In germline, CDR1 is LNHNV, CDR2 YYDKDF (reference sequence). The DNA for the CDR3 is TGTGCCACCAGCAGAGATCCGTTAAGCTCTGGAAACACCATATATTTT. This translates into CATSRDPLSSGNTIYF.

The rearrangement uses TRBV20-1 and TRBJ2-3; 11 nucleotides match TRBD2. V was pared by 5 bases and J by 1 base, with 17 bases of the junction left unmatched. In germline, CDR1 is DFQATT, CDR2 SNEGSKA (reference sequence). The CDR3 sequence is 19 residues long. CDR3 sequence reads: CSAPRLTSGGLLGTDTQYF. DNA of the CDR3: TGCAGTGCTCCACGCCTTACTAGCGGGGGACTGTTAGGCACAGATACGCAGTATTTT.

This clonotype turned up a few times. This chain links TRBV9 with TRBJ2-5, with 13 bases that match TRBD2. J was trimmed by 2 bases and V by 3 bases; bases with no gene match: 4. Germline CDR1 reads SGDLS; CDR2 reads YYNGEE. This CDR3 is 16 amino acids long. CDR3 coding DNA: TGTGCCAGCAGCGCCGGGACTAGCGGGGTTCAAGAGACCCAGTACTTC. This gives the protein CASSAGTSGVQETQYF. The full variable domain, in which reference TRBV9 and TRBJ2-5 provide the parts outside the CDR3, is DSGVTQTPKHLITATGQRVTLRCSPRSGDLSVYWYQQSLDQGLQFLIQYYNGEERAKGNILERFSAQQFPDLHSELNLSSLELGDSALYFCASSAGTSGVQETQYFGPGTRLLVL.

This clonotype has a count of ten or more. The V gene is TRBV20-1, the J gene TRBJ2-3, with D perhaps assigned TRBD1 or TRBD2 (5 bases each). Trimming took off 3 bases at V and 1 base at J, with 8 bases between the two ends. The CDR3 contains 13 residues. The germline gives CDR1 DFQATT, CDR2 SNEGSKA (reference sequence). The CDR3 nucleotides read TGCAGTGCTAGTGGGACGGGCACAGATACGCAGTATTTT. Its translation: CSASGTGTDTQYF.

This clonotype was seen a handful of times. V is TRBV20-1 and J is TRBJ1-1, with unresolved D. The ends were cut back, 1 base at V and 6 bases at J, with 9 bases in the middle. The length of the CDR3 is 12 residues. From germline, CDR1 is DFQATT and CDR2 SNEGSKA (reference sequence). The CDR3 nucleotides are TGCAGTGCTAGAGGGGTGGCCGCTGAAGCTTTCTTT. It translates to CSARGVAAEAFF.

This clonotype was counted a few times. At one end the junction does not follow the germline gene, possibly because of a read error. The V gene is TRBV7-9, the J gene TRBJ2-5; D is possibly TRBD1 (6 bases). This CDR3 spans 11 amino acids. Germline V lookup: CDR1 SEHNR, CDR2 FQNEAQ (reference sequence). The CDR3 DNA sequence: TGTGCCAGCAGCCGTTCGACAGGACTTTTCTTC. As protein: CASSRSTGLFF. The entire variable domain, with the rest obtained from reference TRBV7-9 and TRBJ2-5, is as follows: DTGVSQNPRHKITKRGQNVTFRCDPISEHNRLYWYRQTLGQGPEFLTYFQNEAQLEKSRLLSDRFSAERPKGSFSTLEIQRTEQGDSAMYLCASSRSTGLFFGPGTRLLVL.

This clonotype was counted at least ten times. This chain uses TRBV7-9 with TRBJ1-3; D is perhaps TRBD1 (6 bases). The CDR3 covers 17 residues. Germline CDR1 SEHNR, CDR2 FQNEAQ (reference sequence). The V end was cut by 6 bases, the J end by 1 base, with 19 bases between. The CDR3 nucleotides read TGTGCCAGCAGATATAACCGGGACACATCTTCTGGAAACACCATATATTTT. This encodes CASRYNRDTSSGNTIYF.

The gene calls are TRBV6-5 and TRBJ2-7; TRBD1 matches at 9 bases. This CDR3 region has 14 residues. Germline V gene data show CDR1 as MNHEY and CDR2 as SVGAGI. Trimming took 0 bases from V and 4 from J; bases not matched to a gene: 1. CDR3 nucleotide sequence: TGTGCCAGCAGTTACTCGGGACAGGGTTACGAGCAGTACGTC. As protein: CASSYSGQGYEQYV.

This clonotype turned up a few times. The V call is TRBV5-1, the J call TRBJ1-4, with a weak D call TRBD1 (6 bases). Trimming took 0 bases from V and 9 from J, leaving 15 bases between them. The CDR3 has 15 amino acids. CDR1 is SGHRS, CDR2 YFSETQ, per germline. CDR3 bases: TGCGCCAGCAGCTTGGTCGGGGCAGGGGAGAAAAAACTGTTTTTT. Translated: CASSLVGAGEKKLFF.

This clonotype was picked up a small number of times. This chain uses TRBV15 with TRBJ1-4; TRBD1 aligns across 9 bases. There are 13 residues in the CDR3. Germline trimming cut 0 bases from V and 16 bases from J; bases unmatched to any gene: 6. Per the germline V gene, CDR1 is LNHNV and CDR2 is YYDKDF (reference sequence). The CDR3 nucleotides are TGTGCCACCAGCAGAGAGGAGGGACAGGGCACGTTTTTT. Translation: CATSREEGQGTFF. The entire variable domain, with the rest obtained from reference TRBV15 and TRBJ1-4, is as follows: DAMVIQNPRYQVTQFGKPVTLSCSQTLNHNVMYWYQQKSSQAPKLLFHYYDKDFNNEADTPDNFQSRRPNTSFCFLDIRSPGLGDTAMYLCATSREEGQGTFFGSGTQLSVL.

The rearrangement joins TRBV5-6 to TRBJ1-2; D unresolved. The V end was cut by 0 bases, the J end by 4 bases, with 13 bases between. The CDR3 runs 15 residues. CDR1 is SGHDT, CDR2 YYEEEE, per germline. The DNA for the CDR3 is TGTGCCAGCAGCTTGGCCTCCGTAAGAGGCTATGGCTACACCTTC. Residues: CASSLASVRGYGYTF.

This clonotype was seen just once. A junction boundary mismatches the germline segment, possibly from a read error. The rearrangement uses TRBV6-2 or TRBV6-3 and TRBJ1-1; D ambiguous. The CDR3 has 13 residues. Germline V gene data show CDR1 as MNHEY and CDR2 as SVGEGT. This CDR3 is CASSTLPNTGAFF. CDR3 nucleotide sequence: TGTGCCAGCAGTACCCTGCCGAACACTGGAGCTTTCTTT.

The chain recombines TRBV20-1 with TRBJ2-5; 10 positions match TRBD2. V lost 2 bases and J lost 5; bases outside the gene matches: 11. This CDR3 region has 16 residues. Germline loops: CDR1 DFQATT, CDR2 SNEGSKA (reference sequence). The CDR3 coding sequence is TGCAGTGCTAGATTAATTCTAGCGGGGGCAGGGGAGACCCAGTACTTC. Translating gives CSARLILAGAGETQYF.

The chain couples TRBV7-2 to TRBJ2-7, with 7 bases matching TRBD2. The germline V gene encodes CDR1 SGHTA and CDR2 FQGNSA. V lost 5 bases and J lost 5; bases outside the gene matches: 9. The CDR3 is 14 amino acids. In nucleotides, the CDR3 is TGTGCCAGCAGCCCCTCGGGGGGTCCCCACGAGCAGTACGTC. Translated: CASSPSGGPHEQYV.

This rearrangement joins TRBV20-1 to TRBJ2-1; D is possibly TRBD2 (6 bases). Per germline, CDR1 DFQATT and CDR2 SNEGSKA (reference sequence). The CDR3 runs to 14 residues. With 0 bases removed from V and 6 bases from J, the gap between germline ends came to 12 bases. In DNA form, the CDR3 reads TGCAGTGCTAGAGATCAACGGGGGTCCAATGAGCAGTTCTTC. As protein: CSARDQRGSNEQFF.

This clonotype was recorded a few times. J is TRBJ2-3 and V is TRBV20-1, with 7 positions matching TRBD1. V trimming: 2 bases; J trimming: 0 bases; junction bases outside the gene matches: 5. The length of the CDR3 is 15 residues. Germline loops: CDR1 DFQATT, CDR2 SNEGSKA (reference sequence). CDR3 DNA: TGCAGTGCTAGAAGGGACAGTTCTAGCACAGATACGCAGTATTTT. The encoded protein is CSARRDSSSTDTQYF.

This clonotype has just a few counts. A much larger clonotype is one base distant, so this may be a read error. The chain links TRBV7-2 to TRBJ2-5; D is undetermined. The CDR3 sequence is 14 residues long. Trimming took 0 bases from V and 1 from J, leaving 6 bases between them. In germline, CDR1 is SGHTA, CDR2 FQGNSA. The CDR3 DNA reads as TGTGCCAGCAGCTTAGCTCGGACCCAAGAGACCCAGTACTTC. Residues: CASSLARTQETQYF.

The table lists this clonotype with a few counts. The chain employs TRBV11-2 and TRBJ2-1; maybe TRBD1 (6 bases). The CDR3 is 14 amino acids. Germline lookup yields CDR1 SGHAT and CDR2 FQNNGV. V lost 5 bases, J lost 7 bases, and 15 bases lay in between. CDR3 sequence: CASSSIRGQNEQFF. The CDR3 region has the DNA TGTGCCAGCAGCAGTATCAGGGGTCAGAATGAGCAGTTCTTC. Complete variable domain (other parts from reference TRBV11-2 and TRBJ2-1): EAGVAQSPRYKIIEKRQSVAFWCNPISGHATLYWYQQILGQGPKLLIQFQNNGVVDDSQLPKDRFSAERLKGVDSTLKIQPAKLEDSAVYLCASSSIRGQNEQFFGPGTRLTVL.

This clonotype was seen many times. The chain combines TRBV20-1 with TRBJ2-4, with D possibly TRBD1 on 5 matching bases. Germline CDR1 and CDR2: DFQATT and SNEGSKA (reference sequence). The CDR3 covers 13 residues. The ends were cut back, 5 bases at V and 2 bases at J, with 10 bases in the middle. The CDR3 sequence is CSAFPGPKNIQYF. The DNA of the CDR3 is TGCAGTGCTTTTCCAGGGCCCAAAAACATTCAGTACTTC.

This clonotype was found a few times. The V and J genes are TRBV20-1 and TRBJ1-1; TRBD1 might be the D (5 bases). This CDR3 comprises 13 residues. CDR1 is DFQATT, CDR2 SNEGSKA, per germline (reference sequence). Deletions cut 7 bases from V and 1 base from J, with 13 bases between. The CDR3 coding sequence is TGCAGTGTATTGCGAACAGGGAACACTGAAGCTTTCTTT. The encoded protein is CSVLRTGNTEAFF.

This clonotype has only a few counts. The chain employs TRBV7-2 and TRBJ2-7; either TRBD1 or TRBD2 may fit D (5 bases each). Trimming took off 1 base at V and 0 bases at J, with 13 bases between the two ends. This CDR3 region has 16 residues. CDR1 and CDR2 from the germline V gene are SGHTA and FQGNSA. The CDR3 sequence is CASSLDPGTASYEQYF. CDR3 coding DNA: TGTGCCAGCAGCTTAGATCCTGGGACGGCCTCCTACGAGCAGTACTTC.

The chain recombines TRBV6-5 with TRBJ2-1, with TRBD2 identical over 10 bases. CDR3 length equals 17 residues. With V trimmed by 2 bases and J by 7 bases, 11 bases remained unmatched. Germline CDR1 and CDR2: MNHEY and SVGAGI. CDR3 loop: CASSYGVAGGFTNEQFF. The CDR3 DNA sequence: TGTGCCAGCAGTTACGGGGTAGCGGGGGGCTTTACGAATGAGCAGTTCTTC.

This clonotype has just a few counts. V and J are TRBV7-9 and TRBJ2-2, with 7 bases identical to TRBD1. Losses at the gene ends were 4 bases for V and 7 bases for J; bases not matched to a gene: 3. There are 13 residues in the CDR3. Germline loops: CDR1 SEHNR, CDR2 FQNEAQ (reference sequence). As DNA, the CDR3 is TGTGCCAGCAGCTCCCGACAGGGCGGGGAGCTGTTTTTT. It yields the protein CASSSRQGGELFF.

This clonotype was seen a few times. The V and J genes are TRBV9 and TRBJ2-7; tentatively, D is TRBD1 (6 bases). This CDR3 comprises 12 residues. Germline values: CDR1 SGDLS, CDR2 YYNGEE. Between the trimmed V and J ends, which lost 4 bases and 6 bases, there was a span of 11 bases. CDR3 nucleotide sequence: TGTGCCAGCAGCAAGAGGGACACCGAGCAGTACTTC. It translates to CASSKRDTEQYF. Variable domain in full (rest from reference TRBV9 and TRBJ2-7): DSGVTQTPKHLITATGQRVTLRCSPRSGDLSVYWYQQSLDQGLQFLIQYYNGEERAKGNILERFSAQQFPDLHSELNLSSLELGDSALYFCASSKRDTEQYFGPGTRLTVT.